The 31 T cell receptor beta chains reported below all come from one sample, sequenced in a study of blood T cell repertoires in COVID-19. Assay: immunoSEQ multiplex PCR; the TCRdb copy retains only in-frame clones and omits some. The table includes about 75,000 clones, almost 90% detected once. The sequencing sample was made of peripheral blood. The receptors stem from a human donor in a cohort sampled during active COVID-19.

This chain uses TRBV11-2 with TRBJ2-3, with D uncertain. CDR1 and CDR2 from the germline V gene are SGHAT and FQNNGV. V shed 1 base and J shed 5 bases, with 4 bases lying between them. The CDR3 has 12 residues. The CDR3 bases are TGTGCCAGCAGCTTAGGAGGAGATACGCAGTATTTT. Translation gives CASSLGGDTQYF.

The V call is TRBV6-5, the J call TRBJ2-3; TRBD2 matches at 14 bases. CDR1 is MNHEY and CDR2 is SVGAGI in the germline V gene. The CDR3 totals 16 residues. V trimming: 4 bases; J trimming: 8 bases; junction bases outside the gene matches: 8. The CDR3 DNA reads as TGTGCCAGCAGTTCCCCCGGGACTAGCGGGAGCGGTACGCAGTATTTT. Encoded protein: CASSSPGTSGSGTQYF.

This chain joins TRBV15 and TRBJ2-1, with 7 nucleotides matching TRBD1. The germline gives CDR1 LNHNV, CDR2 YYDKDF (reference sequence). V was clipped by 8 bases and J by 9 bases; unmatched bases: 7. CDR3 size: 12 residues. The CDR3 region has the DNA TGTGCCACCGCCATAGGGGGCGGTGAGCAGTTCTTC. Protein sequence: CATAIGGGEQFF.

V is TRBV4-3 and J is TRBJ1-1; 8 bases are shared with TRBD1. The ends lost 4 bases at V and 4 bases at J; junction bases unmatched: 5. This CDR3 contains 14 residues. Germline V gives CDR1 LGHNA, CDR2 YSLEER. Here the CDR3 DNA reads TGCGCCAGCAGCCTAGGACAGGGCGGCACTGAAGCTTTCTTT. Amino acid sequence: CASSLGQGGTEAFF.

To note about this clone: At one boundary the junction diverges from the germline segment, which might be a read error. The CDR3 DNA reads TGTGCCATCAGCAGAGATGACAGGGTGCATGGCTACACCTTC. Its protein is CAISRDDRVHGYTF. This chain uses TRBV15 with TRBJ1-2, with TRBD1 matching over 7 bases. Germline CDR1 is LNHNV and CDR2 is YYDKDF (reference sequence). The CDR3 has 14 amino acids.

The rearrangement joins TRBV5-6 to TRBJ1-1; unclear D gene. The germline CDR1 and CDR2 sequences are SGHDT and YYEEEE. Trimming cost V 6 bases and J 4 bases, with 16 bases left between them. The CDR3 runs to 14 residues. CDR3 nucleotides: TGTGCCAGCAACTCCGGCCAATGGAGCACTGAAGCTTTCTTT. Encoded protein: CASNSGQWSTEAFF. Complete variable domain (other parts from reference TRBV5-6 and TRBJ1-1): DAGVTQSPTHLIKTRGQQVTLRCSPKSGHDTVSWYQQALGQGPQFIFQYYEEEERQRGNFPDRFSGHQFPNYSSELNVNALLLGDSALYLCASNSGQWSTEAFFGQGTRLTVV.

This clone was recorded only once. The CDR3 protein is CASSSVYTEAFF. Written as DNA, the CDR3 is TGTGCCAGCAGCTCCGTATACACTGAAGCTTTCTTT. The V call is TRBV7-6, the J call TRBJ1-1; D is ambiguous. The germline V and J ends were trimmed by 4 bases and 3 bases, with 6 bases remaining between them. CDR3 length: 12 residues. Germline-derived CDR1 and CDR2 are SGHVS and FNYEAQ.

V and J are TRBV30 and TRBJ2-7; D is perhaps TRBD2 (5 bases). Trimming took off 1 base at V and 9 bases at J, with 10 bases between the two ends. Germline values: CDR1 GTSNPN, CDR2 SVGIG (reference sequence). This CDR3 spans 11 amino acids. For the CDR3, the DNA is TGTGCCTGGAGTGATAGCGTCTTGCAGTACTTC. This sequence encodes CAWSDSVLQYF.

The V and J genes are TRBV29-1 and TRBJ1-2; 7 bases agree with TRBD1. J gave up 4 bases and V 1 base, and 9 bases lay outside the gene matches. Germline CDR1 is SQVTM and CDR2 is ANQGSEA. The CDR3 contains 15 residues. The CDR3 region is CSVEGKDRSVYGYTF. CDR3 in DNA: TGCAGCGTTGAAGGGAAGGACAGGAGCGTCTATGGCTACACCTTC.

This sequence joins TRBV27 and TRBJ2-1, with a weak D call TRBD2 (5 bases). Germline CDR1 reads MNHEY; CDR2 reads SMNVEV (reference sequence). This CDR3 contains 13 residues. V lost 3 bases and J 12 bases, leaving 15 bases between the germline ends. The CDR3 nucleotides read TGTGCCAGCAGTTTCCGGGATTTCACTGGGCAGTTCTTC. This sequence encodes CASSFRDFTGQFF.

V usage is TRBV4-1 and J usage is TRBJ1-3, with 7 bases fitting TRBD1. There are 15 residues in the CDR3. Losses at the gene ends were 6 bases for V and 0 bases for J; bases not matched to a gene: 5. CDR1 and CDR2 (germline): MGHRA, YSYEKL. The CDR3 nucleotides are TGCGCCAGCAGGTCCACAGGGGCCTCTGGAAACACCATATATTTT. It specifies CASRSTGASGNTIYF.

This clone has just one count. The rearrangement joins TRBV28 to TRBJ1-6; D call uncertain. Germline V CDR1 and CDR2: MDHEN, SYDVKM. The CDR3 consists of 14 residues. V was clipped by 7 bases and J by 6 bases, with 13 bases between them. CDR3 region: CASNFYVRNSPLHF. CDR3 nucleotide sequence: TGTGCCAGCAATTTCTACGTGCGTAATTCACCCCTCCACTTT. The full variable domain, with the rest looked up from reference TRBV28 and TRBJ1-6, is DVKVTQSSRYLVKRTGEKVFLECVQDMDHENMFWYRQDPGLGLRLIYFSYDVKMKEKGDIPEGYSVSREKKERFSLILESASTNQTSMYLCASNFYVRNSPLHFGNGTRLTVT.

The CDR3 protein is CASSTGGRSNQPQHF. CDR3 DNA: TGTGCCAGTTCCACCGGGGGGAGGAGCAATCAGCCCCAGCATTTT. The V gene is TRBV9, the J gene TRBJ1-5; D is possibly TRBD1 (5 bases). CDR3 length: 15 residues. V gave up 8 bases and J gave up 1 base, with 16 bases separating them. The germline V gene encodes CDR1 SGDLS and CDR2 YYNGEE.

This clone was seen only once. Other DNA sequences in this specimen translate into the identical CDR3. The chain links TRBV27 to TRBJ2-1; 10 bases are shared with TRBD2. Germline CDR1 is MNHEY and CDR2 is SMNVEV (reference sequence). The V segment lost 5 bases and the J segment 2 bases; nucleotides outside the gene matches: 3. The CDR3 has 15 residues. The CDR3 DNA reads TGTGCCAGCAGTAGGACTAGCGGAGCCTACAATGAGCAGTTCTTC. It translates to CASSRTSGAYNEQFF.

This chain uses TRBV20-1 with TRBJ2-4; 7 bases are a match to TRBD2. The germline V gene encodes CDR1 DFQATT and CDR2 SNEGSKA (reference sequence). Losses at the gene ends were 6 bases for V and 7 bases for J; bases not matched to a gene: 3. The length of the CDR3 is 11 residues. This chain's CDR3 is CSATSFNIQYF. Written as DNA, the CDR3 is TGCAGTGCGACTAGCTTTAACATTCAGTACTTC.

The chain links TRBV28 to TRBJ2-1, with no clear D. Trimming left V 6 bases short and J 0 bases short, with 9 bases between. The CDR3 totals 14 residues. Germline lookup yields CDR1 MDHEN and CDR2 SYDVKM. The CDR3 here is CASRLTNSYNEQFF. CDR3 nucleotide sequence: TGTGCCAGCAGGCTCACTAACTCCTACAATGAGCAGTTCTTC.

The chain recombines TRBV5-1 with TRBJ2-5; TRBD2 agrees at 9 bases. The CDR3 is 17 amino acids. Trimming removed 1 base from V and 0 bases from J; junction bases left unmatched: 7. Per the germline V gene, CDR1 is SGHRS and CDR2 is YFSETQ. CDR3 DNA: TGCGCCAGCAGCTTGATTCCTAGCGGGGAATACCAAGAGACCCAGTACTTC. Protein product: CASSLIPSGEYQETQYF.

The J gene is TRBJ2-2, the V gene TRBV6-6; weak D call: TRBD2 (6 bases). The V end was cut by 0 bases, the J end by 5 bases, with 10 bases between. The length of the CDR3 is 15 residues. Germline V gives CDR1 MNHNY, CDR2 SVGAGI (reference sequence). The CDR3 DNA reads as TGTGCCAGCAGTTACTCGACTAGTGGGACCGGGGAGCTGTTTTTT. It codes for CASSYSTSGTGELFF.

The V gene is TRBV4-3, the J gene TRBJ1-3; possibly TRBD1 for D (5 bases). Germline V gene data show CDR1 as LGHNA and CDR2 as YSLEER. The CDR3 sequence is 15 residues long. V was cut by 3 bases and J by 0 bases, with 9 bases left in between. The CDR3 region is CASSHGGVSGNTIYF. In DNA, the CDR3 is TGCGCCAGCAGCCATGGAGGGGTCTCTGGAAACACCATATATTTT.

This sequence joins TRBV4-3 and TRBJ2-2; the match to TRBD2 covers 7 bases. Trimming removed 0 bases from V and 1 base from J; junction bases left unmatched: 2. CDR1 is LGHNA, CDR2 YSLEER, per germline. The CDR3 has 16 amino acids. CDR3 DNA: TGCGCCAGCAGCCAAGAGCCTAGCGGGAACACCGGGGAGCTGTTTTTT. Protein product: CASSQEPSGNTGELFF.

The chain recombines TRBV20-1 with TRBJ2-7; TRBD2 aligns across 10 bases. This CDR3 spans 16 amino acids. Per germline, CDR1 DFQATT and CDR2 SNEGSKA (reference sequence). J gave up 2 bases and V 3 bases, and 10 bases lay outside the gene matches. CDR3 DNA sequence: TGCAGTGCTAGTGCTTTAGCGGGGGGCCTGCCCTACGAGCAGTACTTC. It specifies CSASALAGGLPYEQYF.

The V gene is TRBV5-4, the J gene TRBJ2-1; TRBD2 matches at 13 bases. CDR1 and CDR2 (germline): SGHNT, YYREEE (reference sequence). The junction had 2 bases not matched to a gene; V was cut back by 0 bases and J by 5 bases. This CDR3 region has 16 residues. The CDR3 spells CASSLGGTSGDNEQFF. CDR3 nucleotides: TGTGCCAGCAGCTTGGGGGGGACTAGCGGGGACAATGAGCAGTTCTTC.

This chain joins TRBV11-3 and TRBJ2-3; 11 bases fit TRBD2. The V gene end was trimmed by 5 bases and the J gene end by 4 bases; junction bases not matched to a gene: 5. Germline V gives CDR1 SGHNT, CDR2 YENEEA. This CDR3 is 15 amino acids long. CDR3 loop: CASSQLAGEADTQYF. The DNA for the CDR3 is TGTGCCAGCAGCCAACTAGCGGGGGAGGCAGATACGCAGTATTTT.

The V gene is TRBV13, the J gene TRBJ2-1; the D gene is possibly TRBD2 (6 bases). Deletions cut 0 bases from V and 0 bases from J, with 6 bases between. The CDR3 covers 15 residues. Germline assignment: CDR1 PRHDT and CDR2 FYEKMQ (reference sequence). The CDR3 coding sequence is TGTGCCAGCAGCTTAGGCGGGAGCTCCTACAATGAGCAGTTCTTC. It codes for CASSLGGSSYNEQFF.

The gene calls are TRBV4-2 and TRBJ2-5, with D perhaps TRBD1 (5 bases). CDR1 is LGHNA, CDR2 YNFKEQ, per germline. Deletions cut 4 bases from V and 5 bases from J, with 20 bases between. CDR3 length: 16 residues. The CDR3 bases are TGTGCCAGCAGCCGACAACAGGACGGGTTTGGGGAGACCCAGTACTTC. Its translation is CASSRQQDGFGETQYF.

The chain couples TRBV5-1 to TRBJ1-1; D is undetermined. The CDR3 is 13 amino acids. Trimming took off 6 bases at V and 1 base at J, with 10 bases between the two ends. Per the germline V gene, CDR1 is SGHRS and CDR2 is YFSETQ. CDR3 nucleotides: TGCGCCAGCACCCTAGAACAGAACACTGAAGCTTTCTTT. Translation: CASTLEQNTEAFF.

The chain joins TRBV29-1 to TRBJ2-1; maybe TRBD1 (5 bases). Germline CDR1 SQVTM, CDR2 ANQGSEA. Trimming shortened V by 4 bases and J by 10 bases, and 17 bases separated the two germline ends. This CDR3 has 13 residues. DNA of the CDR3: TGCAGCGTTGTTCGGTCCCGCTGGGGCGAGCAGTTCTTC. It yields the protein CSVVRSRWGEQFF.

This chain connects TRBV19 to TRBJ1-6; D possibly corresponds to TRBD1 (6 bases). Germline loops: CDR1 LNHDA, CDR2 SQIVND (reference sequence). The CDR3 is 16 amino acids. Trimming left V 1 base short and J 5 bases short, with 12 bases between. The CDR3 DNA sequence: TGTGCCAGTAGTATAGGGGACAACTTACATAATTCACCCCTCCACTTT. Translated: CASSIGDNLHNSPLHF.

The chain combines TRBV13 with TRBJ1-1; 7 nucleotides align to TRBD1. The CDR3 extends over 16 amino acids. The germline gives CDR1 PRHDT, CDR2 FYEKMQ (reference sequence). Germline trimming cut 2 bases from V and 3 bases from J; bases unmatched to any gene: 9. CDR3 in amino acids: CASSLRDSWGHTEAFF. The CDR3 DNA sequence: TGTGCCAGCAGCTTAAGGGACAGCTGGGGGCACACTGAAGCTTTCTTT. Filled out from reference TRBV13 and TRBJ1-1, the complete variable domain reads AAGVIQSPRHLIKEKRETATLKCYPIPRHDTVYWYQQGPGQDPQFLISFYEKMQSDKGSIPDRFSAQQFSDYHSELNMSSLELGDSALYFCASSLRDSWGHTEAFFGQGTRLTVV.

This clone turned up a few times. In DNA, the CDR3 is TGTGCCAGTAGTAACAGGGTCTCGAACACTGAAGCTTTCTTT. Translation: CASSNRVSNTEAFF. This chain connects TRBV19 to TRBJ1-1; TRBD1 is a possible D gene (6 bases). The germline V gene has CDR1 LNHDA and CDR2 SQIVND (reference sequence). The length of the CDR3 is 14 residues. The germline V and J ends were trimmed by 4 bases and 1 base, with 10 bases remaining between them.

This rearrangement joins TRBV18 to TRBJ1-2; D possibly corresponds to TRBD1 (6 bases). Trimming cost V 3 bases and J 9 bases, with 17 bases left between them. This CDR3 comprises 14 residues. CDR1 is KGHSH, CDR2 LQKENI, per germline. The DNA of the CDR3 is TGTGCCAGCTCACCTCTCGAGACAGGTCCCAGCTACACCTTC. Translated, it gives CASSPLETGPSYTF.